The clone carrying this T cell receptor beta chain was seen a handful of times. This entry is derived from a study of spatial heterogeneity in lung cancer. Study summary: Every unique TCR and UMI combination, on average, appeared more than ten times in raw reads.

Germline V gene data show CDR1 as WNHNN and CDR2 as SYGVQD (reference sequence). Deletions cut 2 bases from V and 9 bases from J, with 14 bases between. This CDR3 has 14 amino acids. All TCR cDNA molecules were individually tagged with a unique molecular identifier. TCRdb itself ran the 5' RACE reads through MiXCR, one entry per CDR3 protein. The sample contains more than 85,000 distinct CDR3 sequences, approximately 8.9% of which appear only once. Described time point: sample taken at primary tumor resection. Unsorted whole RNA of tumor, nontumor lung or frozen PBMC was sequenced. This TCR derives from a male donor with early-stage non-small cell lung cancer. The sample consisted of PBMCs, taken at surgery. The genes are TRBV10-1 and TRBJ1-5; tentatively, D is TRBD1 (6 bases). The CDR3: CASSEGGPGRPQHF. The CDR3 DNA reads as TGCGCCAGCAGTGAGGGGGGGCCGGGACGGCCCCAGCATTTT.